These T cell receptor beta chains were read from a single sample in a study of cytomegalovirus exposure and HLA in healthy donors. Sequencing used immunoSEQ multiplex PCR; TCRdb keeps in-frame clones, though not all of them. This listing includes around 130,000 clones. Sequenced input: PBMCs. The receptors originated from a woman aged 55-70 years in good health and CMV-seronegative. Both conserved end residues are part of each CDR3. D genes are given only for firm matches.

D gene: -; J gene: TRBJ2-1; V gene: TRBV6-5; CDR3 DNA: TGTGCCAAACTCGGGGCGGGGAATGAGCAGTTCTTC; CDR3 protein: CAKLGAGNEQFF
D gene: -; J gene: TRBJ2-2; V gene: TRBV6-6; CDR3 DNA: TGTGCCAGCAGTTACCAGGGTATCCCCGGGGAGCTGTTTTTT; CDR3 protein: CASSYQGIPGELFF
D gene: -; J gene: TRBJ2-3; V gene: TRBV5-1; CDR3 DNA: TGCGCCAGCAGCGTCGGGGGTGGTAGCACCACAGATACGCAGTATTTT; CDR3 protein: CASSVGGGSTTDTQYF
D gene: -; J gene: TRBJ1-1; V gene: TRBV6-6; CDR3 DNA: TGTGCCAGCAATGAACTGGGGGGGTATGCTTTCTTT; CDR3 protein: CASNELGGYAFF
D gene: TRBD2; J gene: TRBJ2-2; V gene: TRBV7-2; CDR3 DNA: TGTGCCCGTCGCCTAGCGGCAAACACCGGGGAGCTGTTTTTT; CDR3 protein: CARRLAANTGELFF
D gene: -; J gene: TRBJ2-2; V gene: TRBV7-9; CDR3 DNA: TGTGCCAGCAGCTTAGCCTACACCGGGGAGCTGTTTTTT; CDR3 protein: CASSLAYTGELFF
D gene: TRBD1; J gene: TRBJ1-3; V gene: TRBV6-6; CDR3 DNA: TGTGCCAGCAGTTTTCGACAGGGGGAAAACACCATATATTTT; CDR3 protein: CASSFRQGENTIYF
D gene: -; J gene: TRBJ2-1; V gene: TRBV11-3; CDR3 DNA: TGTGCCAGCAGCTTAGGCGGCCGAAGCTCCTACAATGAGCAGTTCTTC; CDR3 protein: CASSLGGRSSYNEQFF
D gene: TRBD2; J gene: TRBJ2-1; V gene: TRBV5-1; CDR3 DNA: TGCGCCAGCAGCTTGTCGGGACTAGGCCGAGCCAATGAGCAGTTCTTC; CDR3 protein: CASSLSGLGRANEQFF
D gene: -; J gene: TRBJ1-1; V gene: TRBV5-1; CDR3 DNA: TGCGCCAGCAGCCCGACCAGGGGAAACACTGAAGCTTTCTTT; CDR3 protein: CASSPTRGNTEAFF
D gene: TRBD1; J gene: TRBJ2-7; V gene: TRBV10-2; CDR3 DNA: TGCGCCAGCAGTAAACGGGACAGGGGCTCCTACGAGCAGTACTTC; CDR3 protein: CASSKRDRGSYEQYF
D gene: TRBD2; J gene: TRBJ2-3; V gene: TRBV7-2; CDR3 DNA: TGTGCCAGCAGCTTAGGGTCAGCGGGGGGTAACACAGATACGCAGTATTTT; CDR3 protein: CASSLGSAGGNTDTQYF
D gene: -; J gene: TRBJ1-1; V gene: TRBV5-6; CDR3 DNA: TGTGCCAGCATGGGGCGTGCTGTAGTGGCTTTCTTT; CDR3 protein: CASMGRAVVAFF
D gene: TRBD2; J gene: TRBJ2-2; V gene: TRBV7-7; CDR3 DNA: TGTGTTAGCAGCTTAGCGGGGCGGGGCACCGGGGAGCTGTTTTTT; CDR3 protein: CVSSLAGRGTGELFF
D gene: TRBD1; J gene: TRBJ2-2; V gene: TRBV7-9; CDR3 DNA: TGTGCCAGCAGCTCAACGGACAGGGTTTCCGGGGAGCTGTTTTTT; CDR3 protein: CASSSTDRVSGELFF
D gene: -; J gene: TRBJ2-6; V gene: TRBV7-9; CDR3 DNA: TGTGCCAGCAGCTTCTCCGGGACAAACTCTGGGGCCAACGTCCTGACTTTC; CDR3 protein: CASSFSGTNSGANVLTF
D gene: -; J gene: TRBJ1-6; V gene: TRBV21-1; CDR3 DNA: TGTGCCAGCAGTCTGGACAGGGTGGGAGGATCACCCCTCCACTTT; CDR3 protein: CASSLDRVGGSPLHF
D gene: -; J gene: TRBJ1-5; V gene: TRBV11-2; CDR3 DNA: TGTGCCAGCAGCTTAGATAGGGGAGGGAATCAGCCCCAGCATTTT; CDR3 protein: CASSLDRGGNQPQHF
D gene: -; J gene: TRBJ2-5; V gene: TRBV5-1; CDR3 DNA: TGCGCCAGCAGCTTGGAACTAGTCGGGGAGACCCAGTACTTC; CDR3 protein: CASSLELVGETQYF
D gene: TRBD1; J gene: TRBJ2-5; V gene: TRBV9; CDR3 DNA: TGTGCCAGCAGCGTAGCCTTAAGGACAGGTAGCGAGACCCAGTACTTC; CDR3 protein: CASSVALRTGSETQYF
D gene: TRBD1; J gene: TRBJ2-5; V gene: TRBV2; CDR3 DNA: TGTGCCAGCACTGGGACAGGGGGTACCGGGACCCAGTACTTC; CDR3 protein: CASTGTGGTGTQYF
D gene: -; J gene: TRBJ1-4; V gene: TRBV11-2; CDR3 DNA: TGTGCCAGCAGCCTTTCGGGTGGAACTAATGAAAAACTGTTTTTT; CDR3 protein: CASSLSGGTNEKLFF
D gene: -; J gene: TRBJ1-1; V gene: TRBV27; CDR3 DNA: TGTGCCAGCAGTTCGGAGGAGAACACTGAAGCTTTCTTT; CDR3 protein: CASSSEENTEAFF
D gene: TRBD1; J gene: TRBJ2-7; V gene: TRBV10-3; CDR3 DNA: TGTGCCATCAGCCCGGGACAGACCTACGAGCAGTACTTC; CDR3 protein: CAISPGQTYEQYF
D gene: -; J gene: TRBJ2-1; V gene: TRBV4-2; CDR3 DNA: TGTGCCAGCAGCCAAGAAGGGGCGTTAGCTAGCTCCTACAATGAGCAGTTCTTC; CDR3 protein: CASSQEGALASSYNEQFF
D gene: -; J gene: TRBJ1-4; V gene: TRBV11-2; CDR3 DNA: TGTGCCAGCAGCTCACCCAGACGACAGATTAAAGCAACTAATGAAAAACTGTTTTTT; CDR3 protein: CASSSPRRQIKATNEKLFF
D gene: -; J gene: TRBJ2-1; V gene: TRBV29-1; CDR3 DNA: TGCAGCGTTGAAGATCTGGATTTAGGGGTAGGGGAGCAGTTCTTC; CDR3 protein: CSVEDLDLGVGEQFF
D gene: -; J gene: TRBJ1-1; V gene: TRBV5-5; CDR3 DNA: TGTGCCAAACCTATTGACACGAACACTGAAGCTTTCTTT; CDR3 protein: CAKPIDTNTEAFF
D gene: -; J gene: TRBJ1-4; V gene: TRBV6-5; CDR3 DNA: TGTGCCAGTGCTACAGGGAATGTAGGTGAAAAACTGTTTTTT; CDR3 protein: CASATGNVGEKLFF
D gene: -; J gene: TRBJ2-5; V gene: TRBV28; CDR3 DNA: TGTGCCAGCTACAGCTCGATCGAGACCCAGTACTTC; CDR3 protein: CASYSSIETQYF
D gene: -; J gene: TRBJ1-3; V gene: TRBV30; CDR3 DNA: TGTGCCTGGAGGGGGGCCTCGGGAAACACCATATATTTT; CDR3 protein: CAWRGASGNTIYF
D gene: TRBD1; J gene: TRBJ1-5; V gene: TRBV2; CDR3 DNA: TGTGCCAGCAGTGTTCGGACTACAGGGGGGCAGCCCCAGCATTTT; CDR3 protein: CASSVRTTGGQPQHF
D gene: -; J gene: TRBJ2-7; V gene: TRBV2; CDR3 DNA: TGTGCCAGCAGGTTTACAGGGATCTACGAGCAGTACTTC; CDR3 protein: CASRFTGIYEQYF
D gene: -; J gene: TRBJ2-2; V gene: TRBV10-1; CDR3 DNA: TGCGCCAGCCGGGGAGACGACACCGGGGAGCTGTTTTTT; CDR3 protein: CASRGDDTGELFF
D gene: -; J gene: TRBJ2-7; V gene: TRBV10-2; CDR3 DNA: TGCGCCAGCAGGGGCCAATCCCACTACGAGCAGTACTTC; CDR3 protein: CASRGQSHYEQYF
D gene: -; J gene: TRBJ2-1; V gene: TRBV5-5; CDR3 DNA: TGTGCCAGCAGCAGTCCTCTTACAGGGAATTGGGAGCAGTTCTTC; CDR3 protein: CASSSPLTGNWEQFF
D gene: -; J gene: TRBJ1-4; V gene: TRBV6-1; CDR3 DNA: TGTGCCAGCAGTTCCCCGGGGGTCTCGAGGGAAAAACTGTTTTTT; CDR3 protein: CASSSPGVSREKLFF
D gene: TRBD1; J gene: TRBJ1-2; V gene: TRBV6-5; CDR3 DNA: TGTGCCAGCATGAGGGGACAGCTCCCCTATGGCTACACCTTC; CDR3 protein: CASMRGQLPYGYTF
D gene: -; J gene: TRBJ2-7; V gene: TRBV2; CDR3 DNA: TGTGCCAGCAGTGAAAGGGGTGTCCCCTCCTACGAGCAGTACTTC; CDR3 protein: CASSERGVPSYEQYF
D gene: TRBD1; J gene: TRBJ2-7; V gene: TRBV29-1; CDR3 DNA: TGCAGCGTCGGACAGGGTTTGGGCGAGCAGTACTTC; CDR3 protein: CSVGQGLGEQYF
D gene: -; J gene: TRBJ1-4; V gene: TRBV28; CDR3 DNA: TGTGCCAGCACTCGGGGGGACAAACTGGCTGAAAAACTGTTTTTT; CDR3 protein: CASTRGDKLAEKLFF
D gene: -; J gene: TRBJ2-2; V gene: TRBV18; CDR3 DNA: TGTGCCAGCTCCACCCAAACGGGAGACACCGGGGAGCTGTTTTTT; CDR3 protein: CASSTQTGDTGELFF
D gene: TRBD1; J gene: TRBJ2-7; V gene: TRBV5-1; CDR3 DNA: TGCGCCAGCAGCCAGCCGGACAGGGGGGCCAACGAGCAGTACTTC; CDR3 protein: CASSQPDRGANEQYF
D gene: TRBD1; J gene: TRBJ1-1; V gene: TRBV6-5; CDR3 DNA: TGTGCCAGCAGTGGGGACAGGGGCGTCACTGAAGCTTTCTTT; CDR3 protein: CASSGDRGVTEAFF
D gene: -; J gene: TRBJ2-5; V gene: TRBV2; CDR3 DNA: TGTGCCAGCAGTGTAAACCGGTGGGAGACCCAGTACTTC; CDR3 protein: CASSVNRWETQYF
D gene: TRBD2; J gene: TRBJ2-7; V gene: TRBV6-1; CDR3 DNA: TGTGCCAGCAGTGGGGGAAGATTAGTAGGCGGGGGGTCATTCCTCGAGCAGTACTTC; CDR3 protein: CASSGGRLVGGGSFLEQYF
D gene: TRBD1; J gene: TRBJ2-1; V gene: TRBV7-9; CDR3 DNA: TGTGCCAGCAGCCGGGACAGGCTGGCGTATGAGCAGTTCTTC; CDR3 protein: CASSRDRLAYEQFF
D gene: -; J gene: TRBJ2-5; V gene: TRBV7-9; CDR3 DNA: TGTGCCAGCAGCCCACGCACTAGGGATGAGACCCAGTACTTC; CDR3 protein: CASSPRTRDETQYF
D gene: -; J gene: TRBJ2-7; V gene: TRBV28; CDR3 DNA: TGTGCCAGCAGCTCAGGGTATGGCTACGAGCAGTACTTC; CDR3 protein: CASSSGYGYEQYF
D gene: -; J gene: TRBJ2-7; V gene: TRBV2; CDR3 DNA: TGTGCCAGCAGGGAGCAGGGGATGTCCAACGAGCAGTACTTC; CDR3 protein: CASREQGMSNEQYF
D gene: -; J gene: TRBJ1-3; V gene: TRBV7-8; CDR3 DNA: TGTGCCAGCAGCTCTTGGACAGCCGACTCTGGAAACACCATATATTTT; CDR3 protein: CASSSWTADSGNTIYF
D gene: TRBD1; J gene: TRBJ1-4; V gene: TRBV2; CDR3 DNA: TGTGCCAGCAGACCTAGGACAGGGGACTTTGAAAAACTGTTTTTT; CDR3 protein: CASRPRTGDFEKLFF
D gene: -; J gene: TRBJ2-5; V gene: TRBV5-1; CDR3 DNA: TGCGCCAGCAGATCCGGACAGACGCCAACGGAGACCCAGTACTTC; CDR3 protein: CASRSGQTPTETQYF
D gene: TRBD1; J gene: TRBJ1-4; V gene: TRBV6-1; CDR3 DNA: TGTGCCAGCCGACGGGACAGGGGGACTAATGAAAAACTGTTTTTT; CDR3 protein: CASRRDRGTNEKLFF
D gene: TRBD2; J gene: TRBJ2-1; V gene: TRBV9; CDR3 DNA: TGTGCCAGCAGCGTAGCGGCGGGAGGATACAATGAGCAGTTCTTC; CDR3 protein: CASSVAAGGYNEQFF
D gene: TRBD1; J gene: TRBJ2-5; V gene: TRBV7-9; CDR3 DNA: TGTGCCAGCAGCTTAGGACCACAGGGGTTAAAAGAGACCCAGTACTTC; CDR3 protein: CASSLGPQGLKETQYF
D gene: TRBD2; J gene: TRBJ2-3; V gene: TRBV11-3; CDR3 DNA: TGTGCCAGCAGCTCCGGACTAGCGGGGTTTACAGATACGCAGTATTTT; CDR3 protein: CASSSGLAGFTDTQYF